These 27 T cell receptor beta chains were sequenced from one sample in a study of naive and memory T cell subsets. The beta constant-region primer was an equimolar mix of two oligonucleotides covering TRBC1 and TRBC2. Ligated cDNA was amplified by four rounds of PCR with nested alpha and beta constant-region primers and SP2. A single record per CDR3 protein comes from TCRdb applying MiXCR to the UMI-ligation and nested PCR reads. This table has 95,000 to 150,000 distinct CDR3 sequences, 36% appearing once. Material: central memory CD4+ T cells from blood. These receptors all come from a human donor in good health.

A few counts support this clonotype. The chain employs TRBV6-5 and TRBJ1-6; a weak D match, TRBD1 (5 bases). The CDR3 contains 16 residues. Trimming shortened V by 6 bases and J by 0 bases, and 12 bases separated the two germline ends. From germline, CDR1 is MNHEY and CDR2 SVGAGI. CDR3 region: CASRLGRSSYNSPLHF. The CDR3 coding sequence is TGTGCCAGCAGACTGGGACGGAGCTCCTATAATTCACCCCTCCACTTT.

The genes are TRBV12-3 or TRBV12-4 and TRBJ2-1; TRBD2 is a possible D gene (5 bases). The V gene lost 0 bases and the J gene lost 1 base, with 7 bases spanning the gap. The CDR3 covers 15 residues. The CDR3 nucleotides are TGTGCCAGCAGTTTAGCCAGAGGGTCCTACAATGAGCAGTTCTTC. Translation: CASSLARGSYNEQFF.

This clonotype was observed a handful of times. The rearrangement uses TRBV7-8 and TRBJ1-5, with D perhaps matching TRBD1 (6 bases). Germline V gene data show CDR1 as SGHVS and CDR2 as FQNEAQ. V was pared by 5 bases and J by 0 bases, with 17 bases between. CDR3 length: 17 residues. The CDR3, as DNA: TGTGCCAGCAGCCCGAAGAACAGGGCTTATAGCAATCAGCCCCAGCATTTT. Amino acid sequence: CASSPKNRAYSNQPQHF. The full variable domain, rest sourced from reference TRBV7-8 and TRBJ1-5, is GAGVSQSPRYKVAKRGQDVALRCDPISGHVSLFWYQQALGQGPEFLTYFQNEAQLDKSGLPSDRFFAERPEGSVSTLKIQRTQQEDSAVYLCASSPKNRAYSNQPQHFGDGTRLSIL.

This chain uses TRBV6-5 with TRBJ2-3, with 8 bases matching TRBD2. The CDR3 runs 17 residues. After removal of 0 bases from V and 5 bases from J, the junction contained 10 bases not matched to a gene. Germline V gene sequence: CDR1 MNHEY, CDR2 SVGAGI. The CDR3, as DNA: TGTGCCAGCAGTTACTCAATTCCCGGGAGGGTTGGAGATACGCAGTATTTT. It yields the protein CASSYSIPGRVGDTQYF.

The V and J genes are TRBV6-2 or TRBV6-3 and TRBJ2-1; the D gene is possibly TRBD2 (8 bases). The length of the CDR3 is 19 residues. Trimming took off 1 base at V and 4 bases at J, with 23 bases between the two ends. Germline V gene sequence: CDR1 MNHEY, CDR2 SVGEGT. This CDR3 is CASSYLTGSGRGGYNEQFF. CDR3 nucleotide sequence: TGTGCCAGCAGTTACTTGACAGGGAGCGGGAGAGGGGGGTACAATGAGCAGTTCTTC.

This clonotype was seen only once. The genes are TRBV20-1 and TRBJ1-5; D unresolved. Between the trimmed V and J ends, which lost 1 base and 7 bases, there was a span of 11 bases. Germline CDR1 and CDR2: DFQATT and SNEGSKA (reference sequence). This CDR3 has 13 residues. In DNA form, the CDR3 reads TGCAGTGCTAGAGGTCCGGAAAGGCAGCCCCAGCATTTT. It codes for CSARGPERQPQHF.

This chain uses TRBV6-1 with TRBJ2-7, with D maybe TRBD2 (5 bases). Trimming cost V 7 bases and J 0 bases, with 19 bases left between them. This CDR3 spans 16 amino acids. The V gene's germline CDR1 is MNHNS and CDR2 SASEGT. CDR3 sequence: CASKTRRTSSSYEQYF. CDR3 bases: TGTGCCAGCAAGACAAGAAGGACTTCCAGCTCCTACGAGCAGTACTTC.

This clonotype was seen only a few times. V gene TRBV29-1 combines with J gene TRBJ2-7, with D maybe TRBD2 (6 bases). This CDR3 comprises 12 residues. CDR1 SQVTM and CDR2 ANQGSEA come from the germline V gene. The V end lost 6 bases, the J end lost 5 bases, and 14 bases lay between the germline ends. CDR3 nucleotide sequence: TGCAGCGTCGGCGGGGTCTACGACGAGCAGTACTTC. It specifies CSVGGVYDEQYF.

The table lists this clonotype with a few counts. The chain has TRBV11-2 and TRBJ2-1; no firm D call. V was shortened by 0 bases and J by 6 bases, with 12 bases between the two germline ends. CDR3 size: 15 residues. CDR1 and CDR2 from the germline V gene are SGHAT and FQNNGV. DNA of the CDR3: TGTGCCAGCAGCTTAGATCCCCCCCCCGGCAATGAGCAGTTCTTC. Its protein product is CASSLDPPPGNEQFF.

The chain couples TRBV19 to TRBJ2-7; D unresolved. The CDR3 extends over 12 amino acids. The germline gives CDR1 LNHDA, CDR2 SQIVND (reference sequence). V lost 5 bases and J 5 bases, leaving 10 bases between the germline ends. CDR3 protein: CASSFLANEQYF. The CDR3 DNA is TGTGCCAGTAGTTTCCTTGCGAACGAGCAGTACTTC. The full variable domain, in which reference TRBV19 and TRBJ2-7 provide the parts outside the CDR3, is DGGITQSPKYLFRKEGQNVTLSCEQNLNHDAMYWYRQDPGQGLRLIYYSQIVNDFQKGDIAEGYSVSREKKESFPLTVTSAQKNPTAFYLCASSFLANEQYFGPGTRLTVT.

The chain recombines TRBV12-3 or TRBV12-4 with TRBJ1-5, with a possible D match to TRBD1 (5 bases). Trimming removed 5 bases at V and 7 bases at J, with 15 bases between. The CDR3 runs 14 residues. The CDR3 DNA reads TGTGCCAGCAGTCACAGGACGGTACACCAGCCCCAGCATTTT. Amino acid sequence: CASSHRTVHQPQHF.

V usage is TRBV18 and J usage is TRBJ2-5, with unresolved D. Trimming took 0 bases from V and 1 from J, leaving 3 bases between them. CDR1 is KGHSH and CDR2 is LQKENI in the germline V gene. The CDR3 totals 13 residues. The CDR3 sequence: CASSPPLQETQYF. The CDR3 nucleotides read TGTGCCAGCTCACCACCTCTCCAAGAGACCCAGTACTTC.

The chain recombines TRBV5-1 with TRBJ2-3; D is ambiguous. V was shortened by 0 bases and J by 2 bases, with 7 bases between the two germline ends. CDR3 length: 14 amino acids. Germline CDR1 and CDR2: SGHRS and YFSETQ. In nucleotides, the CDR3 is TGCGCCAGCAGCTTGGGGGCTTACACAGATACGCAGTATTTT. Translated: CASSLGAYTDTQYF.

This rearrangement joins TRBV9 to TRBJ2-3; 11 bases are shared with TRBD1. Trimming cost V 4 bases and J 4 bases; bases outside gene matches: 8. Germline CDR1 reads SGDLS; CDR2 reads YYNGEE. This CDR3 has 16 amino acids. Here the CDR3 reads CASSPRTGGWADTQYF. The CDR3 DNA is TGTGCCAGCAGCCCGCGGACAGGGGGCTGGGCAGATACGCAGTATTTT.

V and J are TRBV29-1 and TRBJ2-3, with D unresolved. This CDR3 has 14 residues. V lost 3 bases, J lost 2 bases, and 12 bases lay in between. The germline V gene encodes CDR1 SQVTM and CDR2 ANQGSEA. CDR3 region: CSVDGSVFTDTQYF. As DNA, the CDR3 is TGCAGCGTTGACGGCAGTGTATTCACAGATACGCAGTATTTT.

There are a few counts of this clonotype. The chain employs TRBV7-9 and TRBJ2-1; D unclear. The CDR3 has 14 amino acids. Trimming left V 1 base short and J 3 bases short, with 7 bases between. Germline V gene sequence: CDR1 SEHNR, CDR2 FQNEAQ (reference sequence). The DNA of the CDR3 is TGTGCCAGCAGCTTAGGTGCTGGCTACAATGAGCAGTTCTTC. Its translation is CASSLGAGYNEQFF.

The gene calls are TRBV7-3 and TRBJ2-3; D call uncertain. The germline gives CDR1 SGHTA, CDR2 FQGTGA. V lost 5 bases and J 4 bases, leaving 16 bases between the germline ends. This CDR3 has 15 amino acids. The CDR3 reads CASSPSVAAADTQYF. CDR3 nucleotides: TGTGCCAGCAGCCCCTCTGTGGCTGCGGCAGATACGCAGTATTTT.

This rearrangement joins TRBV11-3 to TRBJ2-2; D is undetermined. Trimming took off 4 bases at V and 2 bases at J, with 8 bases between the two ends. The CDR3 sequence is 14 residues long. Germline V gene sequence: CDR1 SGHNT, CDR2 YENEEA. CDR3 sequence reads: CASSSDANTGELFF. The CDR3 DNA follows: TGTGCCAGCAGCTCCGACGCTAACACCGGGGAGCTGTTTTTT.

This chain connects TRBV27 to TRBJ1-2; D ambiguous. Trimming removed 3 bases from V and 4 bases from J, with 12 bases in between. In germline, CDR1 is MNHEY, CDR2 SMNVEV (reference sequence). The CDR3 length is 14 residues. The CDR3 sequence: CASSFRSASYGYTF. In DNA, the CDR3 is TGTGCCAGCAGTTTTCGCTCCGCCTCCTATGGCTACACCTTC.

The rearrangement uses TRBV24-1 and TRBJ2-5, with D perhaps matching TRBD1 or TRBD2 (5 bases each). V lost 2 bases to trimming and J lost 5 bases, with 17 bases between them. CDR1 KGHDR and CDR2 SFDVKD come from the germline V gene. The length of the CDR3 is 16 residues. CDR3 DNA: TGTGCCACCAGTGATTCCCCAGGGACCTCTGTGGAGACCCAGTACTTC. As protein: CATSDSPGTSVETQYF.

There are a few counts of this clonotype. This sequence joins TRBV27 and TRBJ2-6; no clear D. Trimming cost V 4 bases and J 0 bases, with 10 bases left between them. Germline assignment: CDR1 MNHEY and CDR2 SMNVEV (reference sequence). The CDR3 consists of 16 residues. The CDR3 here is CASSSRWSSGANVLTF. The CDR3 DNA is TGTGCCAGCAGTTCCCGCTGGAGCTCTGGGGCCAACGTCCTGACTTTC.

CDR3 nucleotide sequence: TGTGCCAGCAAGGCCCTCACCCTGAAGTACAATGAGCAGTTCTTC. The encoded protein is CASKALTLKYNEQFF. V usage is TRBV28 and J usage is TRBJ2-1, with D hard to call. Germline-derived CDR1 and CDR2 are MDHEN and SYDVKM. The CDR3 covers 15 residues. Trimming pared 7 bases from V and 4 bases from J, leaving 17 bases between.

Concerning this clonotype itself: This may be a read error: a much more frequent sequence differs by one nucleotide. The chain links TRBV12-3 or TRBV12-4 to TRBJ1-4; a weak D match, TRBD1 (5 bases). The CDR3 runs 14 residues. Trimming stripped 4 bases from V and 8 bases from J, with 14 bases between. CDR3 nucleotide sequence: TGTGCCAGCAGTTGGACAATCAAAGGAGAAAAACTGTTTTTT. Translation gives CASSWTIKGEKLFF.

Only a few counts were recorded for this clonotype. This chain links TRBV6-5 with TRBJ1-5, with D perhaps TRBD1 (5 bases). Germline V gene lookup returns CDR1 MNHEY and CDR2 SVGAGI. The CDR3 loop spans 16 amino acids. The ends were cut back, 9 bases at V and 6 bases at J, with 24 bases in the middle. As DNA, the CDR3 is TGTGCCAGTTCTGCCCTTTCTTCGGGGACGGGTCAGCCCCAGCATTTT. Translation: CASSALSSGTGQPQHF.

The J gene is TRBJ2-5, the V gene TRBV10-3; 7 nucleotides agree with TRBD1. Germline V CDR1 and CDR2: ENHRY, SYGVKD. Trimming at V came to 3 bases and at J to 3 bases, leaving 7 bases not matched to a gene. The CDR3 sequence is 15 residues long. The CDR3 nucleotides read TGTGCCATCAGTGATGCCCTAGACAGGGAAGAGACCCAGTACTTC. Its translation: CAISDALDREETQYF.

The chain has TRBV20-1 and TRBJ1-1; 7 bases match TRBD1. Germline CDR1 and CDR2: DFQATT and SNEGSKA (reference sequence). With 5 bases clipped from V and 4 bases from J, the junction kept 13 bases outside the gene matches. This CDR3 contains 15 residues. The CDR3 nucleotides read TGCAGTGCTCCTCCACCGACAGGGTGGGGCACTGAAGCTTTCTTT. Its protein product is CSAPPPTGWGTEAFF.

The rearrangement uses TRBV15 and TRBJ1-5; 10 bases line up with TRBD1. With V trimmed by 8 bases and J by 7 bases, 8 bases remained unmatched. Looked up from germline, CDR1 is LNHNV and CDR2 is YYDKDF (reference sequence). This CDR3 has 14 residues. DNA for the CDR3: TGTGCCACCGGAATGACAGGGGGCAGACAGCCCCAGCATTTT. This gives the protein CATGMTGGRQPQHF.